Each of the 29 T cell receptor beta chains below was sequenced from the same sample in a study of control samples from healthy donors and cancer patients. Libraries were prepared by immunoSEQ multiplex PCR; TCRdb keeps only in-frame clonotypes and omits some of them. In the table there are 150,000 to 200,000 clones, about 91% of which are singletons. What was sequenced was blood. The receptors derive from a woman in her 40s in good health.

The V call is TRBV20-1, the J call TRBJ2-1; D is uncertain. CDR3 length equals 10 residues. Germline loops: CDR1 DFQATT, CDR2 SNEGSKA (reference sequence). Between the trimmed V and J ends, which lost 5 bases and 12 bases, there was a span of 11 bases. CDR3 sequence reads: CSALREAQFF. The CDR3 DNA is TGCAGTGCTTTACGTGAAGCGCAGTTCTTC.

The chain joins TRBV6-1 to TRBJ2-7; 10 bases are a match to TRBD1. Germline-derived CDR1 and CDR2 are MNHNS and SASEGT. This CDR3 has 16 amino acids. With 4 bases clipped from V and 5 bases from J, the junction kept 11 bases outside the gene matches. This chain's CDR3 is CASSADRGRYLDEQYF. The CDR3, as DNA: TGTGCCAGCAGTGCCGACAGGGGGCGGTATCTCGACGAGCAGTACTTC.

The gene calls are TRBV13 and TRBJ2-3; no definite D call. The CDR3 length is 12 residues. Between the trimmed V and J ends, which lost 5 bases and 0 bases, there was a span of 3 bases. Germline values: CDR1 PRHDT, CDR2 FYEKMQ (reference sequence). The DNA for the CDR3 is TGTGCCAGCAGCGCTAGCACAGATACGCAGTATTTT. Protein: CASSASTDTQYF.

The rearrangement links TRBV4-2 to TRBJ2-7; D is unresolved. CDR3 size: 14 residues. Germline CDR1 reads LGHNA; CDR2 reads YNFKEQ. Trimming stripped 4 bases from V and 3 bases from J, with 13 bases between. CDR3 nucleotides: TGTGCCAGCAGCCTAAGGGCCAGCCACTACGAGCAGTACTTC. It is translated as CASSLRASHYEQYF.

The gene calls are TRBV10-1 and TRBJ1-1; 9 nucleotides align to TRBD1. CDR3 size: 13 residues. Germline V gives CDR1 WNHNN, CDR2 SYGVQD (reference sequence). The J segment lost 5 bases and the V segment lost 7 bases, leaving 5 bases of the junction unmatched. The CDR3 sequence: CASNEGQGTEAFF. CDR3 nucleotide sequence: TGCGCCAGCAACGAAGGACAGGGGACTGAAGCTTTCTTT.

This clone was counted between two and nine times. The J gene is TRBJ1-1, the V gene TRBV7-9, with a weak D call TRBD1 (5 bases). Germline CDR1 reads SEHNR; CDR2 reads FQNEAQ (reference sequence). V gave up 8 bases and J gave up 4 bases, with 17 bases separating them. This CDR3 region has 14 residues. The CDR3 sequence is CASRGEGTATEAFF. DNA for the CDR3: TGTGCCAGCCGAGGGGAGGGCACCGCCACTGAAGCTTTCTTT.

This clone was seen a single time. The chain recombines TRBV6-5 with TRBJ1-1; a possible D gene is TRBD1 (6 bases). V lost 2 bases and J lost 3, with 13 bases in between. The CDR3 is made up of 15 amino acids. Germline-derived CDR1 and CDR2 are MNHEY and SVGAGI. CDR3 sequence (DNA): TGTGCCAGCAGTTACACGTACCAGGGGTACACTGAAGCTTTCTTT. Protein product: CASSYTYQGYTEAFF.

J is TRBJ2-3 and V is TRBV6-5, with 9 positions matching TRBD2. Germline trimming cut 4 bases from V and 4 bases from J; bases unmatched to any gene: 6. CDR3 size: 15 residues. CDR1 and CDR2 from the germline V gene are MNHEY and SVGAGI. In nucleotides, the CDR3 is TGTGCCAGCAGTTCCGGGACTAGCTTATCAGATACGCAGTATTTT. It encodes CASSSGTSLSDTQYF.

V gene TRBV7-2 combines with J gene TRBJ2-2; D gene unclear. Germline loops: CDR1 SGHTA, CDR2 FQGNSA. The CDR3 spans 14 residues. The V end was cut by 3 bases, the J end by 1 base, with 6 bases between. The CDR3 reads CASSFSWNTGELFF. CDR3 DNA: TGTGCCAGCAGCTTTTCCTGGAACACCGGGGAGCTGTTTTTT.

The V gene is TRBV2, the J gene TRBJ2-7; D gene unclear. V was pared by 2 bases and J by 2 bases, with 7 bases between. Germline V lookup: CDR1 SNHLY, CDR2 FYNNEI. The CDR3 totals 13 residues. The CDR3 bases are TGTGCCAGCAGTGAATCCGGACCCTACGAGCAGTACTTC. It yields the protein CASSESGPYEQYF.

This clone was detected only once. The chain employs TRBV19 and TRBJ2-5; TRBD2 agrees at 12 bases. The CDR3 consists of 17 residues. The J segment lost 5 bases and the V segment lost 1 base, leaving 8 bases of the junction unmatched. Looked up from germline, CDR1 is LNHDA and CDR2 is SQIVND (reference sequence). In DNA, the CDR3 is TGTGCCAGTAGTATAGGAGCTAGCGGGGGGGCCAAGGAGACCCAGTACTTC. This gives the protein CASSIGASGGAKETQYF. The full variable domain, with the rest looked up from reference TRBV19 and TRBJ2-5, is DGGITQSPKYLFRKEGQNVTLSCEQNLNHDAMYWYRQDPGQGLRLIYYSQIVNDFQKGDIAEGYSVSREKKESFPLTVTSAQKNPTAFYLCASSIGASGGAKETQYFGPGTRLLVL.

CDR3 sequence: CASSTDSRTQYF. Written as DNA, the CDR3 is TGTGCCAGCAGCACGGACAGCCGTACGCAGTATTTT. V usage is TRBV3-1 (or the pseudogene TRBV3-2) and J usage is TRBJ2-3, with D possibly TRBD1 on 6 matching bases. CDR3 length: 12 amino acids. Trimming pared 5 bases from V and 8 bases from J, leaving 11 bases between. Looked up from germline, CDR1 is LGHDT and CDR2 is YNNKEL (reference sequence).

This chain connects TRBV25-1 to TRBJ2-1, with TRBD2 as a possible D gene (6 bases). V shed 3 bases and J shed 6 bases, with 9 bases lying between them. The germline gives CDR1 MGHDK, CDR2 SYGVNS. CDR3 length equals 13 residues. The CDR3 region is CASSEAGTNEQFF. The CDR3 nucleotides read TGTGCCAGCAGTGAGGCGGGAACCAATGAGCAGTTCTTC. Full variable domain (remainder filled in from reference TRBV25-1 and TRBJ2-1): EADIYQTPRYLVIGTGKKITLECSQTMGHDKMYWYQQDPGMELHLIHYSYGVNSTEKGDLSSESTVSRIRTEHFPLTLESARPSHTSQYLCASSEAGTNEQFFGPGTRLTVL.

The table lists this clone with a few counts. The chain carries TRBV10-3 and TRBJ1-3, with D perhaps TRBD1 (5 bases). The V end was cut by 6 bases, the J end by 7 bases, with 16 bases between. This CDR3 comprises 14 residues. Germline V gene data show CDR1 as ENHRY and CDR2 as SYGVKD. CDR3 in amino acids: CAISNRDRGNTIYF. The DNA for the CDR3 is TGTGCCATCAGCAATCGGGACCGAGGTAACACCATATATTTT.

This chain joins TRBV9 and TRBJ2-7, with D perhaps assigned TRBD1 or TRBD2 (5 bases each). This CDR3 spans 14 amino acids. With 7 bases removed from V and 12 bases from J, the gap between germline ends came to 26 bases. Germline CDR1 is SGDLS and CDR2 is YYNGEE. CDR3 amino acids: CASCPGRTCTALYF. In DNA, the CDR3 is TGTGCCAGCTGTCCGGGACGGACATGCACAGCCCTGTACTTC. Variable domain in full (rest from reference TRBV9 and TRBJ2-7): DSGVTQTPKHLITATGQRVTLRCSPRSGDLSVYWYQQSLDQGLQFLIQYYNGEERAKGNILERFSAQQFPDLHSELNLSSLELGDSALYFCASCPGRTCTALYFGPGTRLTVT.

This sequence joins TRBV12-3 or TRBV12-4 and TRBJ1-1; D unresolved. The CDR3 covers 13 residues. The V end was cut by 5 bases, the J end by 6 bases, with 13 bases between. CDR3 region: CASSRIEGAEAFF. CDR3 DNA: TGTGCCAGCAGTAGAATCGAGGGCGCTGAAGCTTTCTTT.

This sequence joins TRBV19 and TRBJ1-6; tentatively, D is TRBD1 (5 bases). Germline CDR1 and CDR2: LNHDA and SQIVND (reference sequence). The V gene lost 4 bases and the J gene lost 5 bases, with 15 bases spanning the gap. The CDR3 covers 16 residues. CDR3 DNA sequence: TGTGCCAGTAGTAGGGGGTTCGGGTCGAATAATTCACCCCTCCACTTT. Residues: CASSRGFGSNNSPLHF. The full variable domain, rest sourced from reference TRBV19 and TRBJ1-6, is DGGITQSPKYLFRKEGQNVTLSCEQNLNHDAMYWYRQDPGQGLRLIYYSQIVNDFQKGDIAEGYSVSREKKESFPLTVTSAQKNPTAFYLCASSRGFGSNNSPLHFGNGTRLTVT.

The chain combines TRBV18 with TRBJ2-3, with 8 bases matching TRBD1. V lost 2 bases and J lost 1; bases outside the gene matches: 5. This CDR3 has 16 amino acids. Germline V gives CDR1 KGHSH, CDR2 LQKENI. This CDR3 is CASSPMQGAGTDTQYF. In nucleotides, the CDR3 is TGTGCCAGCTCACCAATGCAGGGGGCGGGCACAGATACGCAGTATTTT. Together with reference TRBV18 and TRBJ2-3, the CDR3 gives the full variable domain: NAGVMQNPRHLVRRRGQEARLRCSPMKGHSHVYWYRQLPEEGLKFMVYLQKENIIDESGMPKERFSAEFPKEGPSILRIQQVVRGDSAAYFCASSPMQGAGTDTQYFGPGTRLTVL.

The chain joins TRBV7-6 to TRBJ1-4; 7 bases are shared with TRBD1. The CDR3 extends over 14 amino acids. Trimming removed 4 bases from V and 4 bases from J; junction bases left unmatched: 3. The V gene's germline CDR1 is SGHVS and CDR2 FNYEAQ. Here the CDR3 DNA reads TGTGCCAGCAGCTCGGGACAGTTTAATGAAAAACTGTTTTTT. It specifies CASSSGQFNEKLFF.

The gene calls are TRBV3-1 (or the pseudogene TRBV3-2) and TRBJ2-7; no firm D call. CDR3 length: 14 residues. CDR1 and CDR2 (germline): LGHDT, YNNKEL (reference sequence). The germline V and J ends were trimmed by 1 base and 2 bases, with 9 bases remaining between them. CDR3 in amino acids: CASSQGGRTYEQYF. CDR3 sequence (DNA): TGTGCCAGCAGCCAAGGCGGCAGGACCTACGAGCAGTACTTC.

The rearrangement links TRBV18 to TRBJ2-7; TRBD1 matches 9 bases. V gave up 1 base and J gave up 5 bases; unmatched junction bases: 6. Germline CDR1 is KGHSH and CDR2 is LQKENI. There are 15 residues in the CDR3. DNA of the CDR3: TGTGCCAGCTCACCACGAACAGGGGGCCAGAACGAGCAGTACTTC. Its translation: CASSPRTGGQNEQYF.

The CDR3 bases are TGTGCCACCACCCAGAGTTATAATTCACCCCTCCACTTT. This codes for CATTQSYNSPLHF. The chain links TRBV2 to TRBJ1-6; D not resolved. CDR3 length equals 13 residues. Germline lookup yields CDR1 SNHLY and CDR2 FYNNEI. V lost 10 bases and J 4 bases, leaving 11 bases between the germline ends.

This chain connects TRBV18 to TRBJ1-1, with TRBD1 as a possible D gene (5 bases). Germline V gives CDR1 KGHSH, CDR2 LQKENI. The CDR3 runs 13 residues. Trimming removed 4 bases at V and 4 bases at J, with 10 bases between. The CDR3 bases are TGTGCCAGCTCACGAGACGGGGGCACTGAAGCTTTCTTT. Translating gives CASSRDGGTEAFF.

As regards this clone: This may be a read error, as it is one base from a much larger clone. The chain combines TRBV6-1 with TRBJ2-2; no clear D. This CDR3 has 13 amino acids. Trimming cost V 1 base and J 2 bases, with 2 bases left between them. Germline V gene data show CDR1 as MNHNS and CDR2 as SASEGT. The CDR3 region has the DNA TGTGCCAGCAGTGAAGGTAACACCGGGGAGCTGTTTTTT. It translates to CASSEGNTGELFF.

This rearrangement joins TRBV2 to TRBJ1-2, with D tentatively TRBD1 (6 bases). V shed 3 bases and J shed 8 bases, with 13 bases lying between them. The V gene's germline CDR1 is SNHLY and CDR2 FYNNEI. The CDR3 is 13 amino acids. The CDR3 DNA reads TGTGCCAGCAGTGATCAGGGGAGTGCCGGCTACACCTTC. Amino acid sequence: CASSDQGSAGYTF.

CDR3 in DNA: TGTGCCAGCAGCCCATTGCAGGACTTGAATGGCTACACCTTC. Translating gives CASSPLQDLNGYTF. V and J are TRBV5-6 and TRBJ1-2; no clear D gene. The CDR3 is 14 amino acids. Trimming removed 4 bases at V and 6 bases at J, with 16 bases between. Germline V gene sequence: CDR1 SGHDT, CDR2 YYEEEE.

The chain couples TRBV5-1 to TRBJ2-7, with TRBD2 identical over 11 bases. The CDR3 is made up of 15 amino acids. J lost 5 bases, V lost 2 bases, and 6 bases had no gene match. Germline V lookup: CDR1 SGHRS, CDR2 YFSETQ. DNA for the CDR3: TGCGCCAGCAGCTTCGGGGTAGCGGGGGGGAACGAGCAGTACTTC. Residues: CASSFGVAGGNEQYF.

This clone is a singleton in its sample. This chain links TRBV4-2 with TRBJ2-5, with 13 bases lining up with TRBD2. With 0 bases clipped from V and 2 bases from J, the junction kept 0 bases outside the gene matches. Germline-derived CDR1 and CDR2 are LGHNA and YNFKEQ. This CDR3 is 16 amino acids long. CDR3 DNA: TGTGCCAGCAGCCAAGAGGGACTAGCGGGACAAGAGACCCAGTACTTC. Amino acids: CASSQEGLAGQETQYF.

This chain's CDR3 is CASSSYGYTF. In DNA, the CDR3 is TGTGCCAGTAGCTCCTATGGCTACACCTTC. This chain links TRBV19 with TRBJ1-2, with D unclear. The V gene lost 6 bases and the J gene lost 4 bases, with 3 bases spanning the gap. The germline gives CDR1 LNHDA, CDR2 SQIVND (reference sequence). The CDR3 loop spans 10 amino acids.